This T cell receptor beta chain is drawn from a study of technical replicates of blood from a handful of donors. Produced via immunoSEQ multiplex PCR; TCRdb's table is partial and in-frame only. The sample consists of under 100,000 clones, approximately 94% of them appearing once. Trimming left V 6 bases short and J 3 bases short, with 9 bases between. The CDR3 loop spans 13 amino acids. Germline CDR1 is MDHEN and CDR2 is SYDVKM. This receptor was identified in a human donor in good health. The V call is TRBV28, the J call TRBJ1-5; D might be TRBD1 (6 bases). Sequencing input: T cells isolated from PBMCs. The CDR3 sequence is CASRTGYNQPQHF. Written as DNA, the CDR3 is TGTGCCAGCAGGACAGGATACAATCAGCCCCAGCATTTT.